This T cell receptor beta chain was obtained from a study of blood T cell repertoires in COVID-19. Looking at the study overall: T cells, B-cell-depleted T cells, or PBMCs provided the cDNA or gDNA that served as material.

Generated by immunoSEQ multiplex PCR, the TCRdb table keeps only in-frame clones and is missing some. The sample yields almost 500,000 clones, about 88% seen once. Grouping used clinical history reported by participants in a survey and questionnaire. Two negative PCRs, clearance, or symptom resolution had been documented for recovered Cohort 3 donors. In germline, CDR1 is MNHEY, CDR2 SVGAGI. Trimming took 8 bases from V and 3 from J; bases not matched to a gene: 7. CDR3 size: 13 residues. This TCR was recovered from a woman aged 60-75 years who had recovered from COVID-19. This chain links TRBV6-5 with TRBJ2-7, with 7 bases matching TRBD1. The sequencing input was PBMCs or T cells enriched from blood (not recorded which). CDR3 bases: TGTGCCAGCGGGCGACAGGGCTACTACGAGCAGTACTTC. Translation: CASGRQGYYEQYF.